The sequence of this TCR beta chain was determined in a study of CD8 T cells in Susac syndrome. TCR beta sequencing covered blood CD8+ and CD4+ T cells. In the multiple sclerosis control group, patients were treatment-naive and had stable or active relapsing-remitting disease. FACS was used to enrich TEMRA cells, whereas the CD8+ and CD4+ T cells were obtained by negative isolation. The CDR3 sequence is 16 residues long. Unmatched junction bases numbered 9, after V lost 1 base and J lost 4 bases. Germline assignment: CDR1 KGHSH and CDR2 LQKENI. Reverse transcription used roughly 0.45 to 1 ug RNA and random hexamers. The amplification used immunoSEQ multiplex PCR on TCR beta CDR3; it spanned 54 Vbeta and 13 Jbeta. TCRdb ran MiXCR on the immunoSEQ multiplex PCR reads and lists one entry per CDR3 protein. The sample gives 120,000 or so distinct CDR3 sequences, approximately 94% of which show up once; about 0.12% is in the top ten.

The specimen sequenced was CD4+ T cells from PBMCs. The receptor was derived from a human donor with multiple sclerosis. The chain joins TRBV18 to TRBJ1-1; 7 bases are shared with TRBD1. The CDR3 DNA reads as TGTGCCAGCTCACCACGCTTACAGGGGAGGAGCACTGAAGCTTTCTTT. This codes for CASSPRLQGRSTEAFF. The variable domain in full, completed from reference TRBV18 and TRBJ1-1, reads NAGVMQNPRHLVRRRGQEARLRCSPMKGHSHVYWYRQLPEEGLKFMVYLQKENIIDESGMPKERFSAEFPKEGPSILRIQQVVRGDSAAYFCASSPRLQGRSTEAFFGQGTRLTVV.